The T cell receptor (beta chain) described here comes from a study of blood T cell repertoires in COVID-19. CDR3 length: 14 amino acids. Trimming shortened V by 2 bases and J by 6 bases, and 8 bases separated the two germline ends. Germline CDR1 MNHNS, CDR2 SASEGT. Method: immunoSEQ multiplex PCR; TCRdb's copy keeps in-frame clones and lacks some. The sample consists of 200,000 to 250,000 clones, approximately 78% of them appearing once. Seattle cases were enrolled at active infection and followed longitudinally. Sample: peripheral blood. The sequence was collected from a woman older than 75 with COVID-19, enrolled during active disease. This chain links TRBV6-1 with TRBJ1-6; D ambiguous. The DNA for the CDR3 is TGTGCCAGCAGTGAACTCGGAGCTAATTCACCCCTCCACTTT. Translated, it gives CASSELGANSPLHF.